The entry that follows covers one TCR beta chain sequence. These data come from a study of blood T cell repertoires in COVID-19. Study-level background: Samples came from the United States, Italy and Spain, spanning acute and convalescent COVID-19.

Generated by immunoSEQ multiplex PCR, the TCRdb table keeps only in-frame clones and is missing some. The table shows roughly 380,000 clones, with about 88% occurring only once. This CDR3 has 12 residues. Trimming took 2 bases from V and 5 from J, leaving 7 bases between them. Germline-derived CDR1 and CDR2 are GTSNPN and SVGIG (reference sequence). Clinical history reported by participants formed the basis on which cohorts were assigned. During the 2 weeks before they entered the study, exposed participants had met someone with a PCR-confirmed or clinician-diagnosed COVID-19 case. The V gene is TRBV30, the J gene TRBJ1-5, with D uncertain. This clonotype was obtained from a woman in her 30s who had been exposed to COVID-19. Material for sequencing was PBMCs or T cells enriched from blood (not recorded which). CDR3 protein: CAWSLPDQPQHF. CDR3 DNA sequence: TGTGCCTGGAGTCTACCCGATCAGCCCCAGCATTTT.